This T cell receptor beta chain is drawn from a study of blood T cell repertoires in COVID-19. Looking at the study overall: Donors in the United States, Italy and Spain gave samples during acute or convalescent COVID-19. Nucleic acid was either cDNA or gDNA, and it came from T cells, B-cell-depleted T cells, or PBMCs.

CDR1 and CDR2 from the germline V gene are MNHEY and SMNVEV (reference sequence). There are 14 residues in the CDR3. V was shortened by 6 bases and J by 6 bases, with 18 bases between the two germline ends. Patients of the Seattle cohort, enrolled during active infection, were followed longitudinally. Using immunoSEQ multiplex PCR, the repertoire was profiled, and TCRdb retains in-frame clones only, with some absent. The top ten hold around 1% of the sample, which has roughly 48,000 clones, 93% seen once. This chain connects TRBV27 to TRBJ2-7, with a weak D call TRBD1 (6 bases). This sequence was found in a man in his sixties with COVID-19, enrolled during active disease. Sequenced sample: peripheral blood. CDR3 in DNA: TGTGCCAGCAGGCCCTACAGGGAAGGTAGCGAGCAGTACTTC. As protein: CASRPYREGSEQYF.